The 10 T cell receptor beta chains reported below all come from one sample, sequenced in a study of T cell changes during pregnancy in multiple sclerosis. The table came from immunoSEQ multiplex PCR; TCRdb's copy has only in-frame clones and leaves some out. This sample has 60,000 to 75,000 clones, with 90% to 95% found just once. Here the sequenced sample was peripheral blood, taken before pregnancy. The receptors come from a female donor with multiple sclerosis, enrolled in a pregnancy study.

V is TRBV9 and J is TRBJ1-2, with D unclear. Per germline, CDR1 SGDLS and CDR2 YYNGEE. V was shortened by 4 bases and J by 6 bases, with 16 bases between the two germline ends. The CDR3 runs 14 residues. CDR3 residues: CASSSRGGHDGYTF. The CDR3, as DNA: TGTGCCAGCAGCTCCCGGGGAGGTCACGATGGCTACACCTTC.

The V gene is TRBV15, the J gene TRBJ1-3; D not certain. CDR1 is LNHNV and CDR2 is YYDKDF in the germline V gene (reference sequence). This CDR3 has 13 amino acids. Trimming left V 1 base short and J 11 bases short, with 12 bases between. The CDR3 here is CATSRATKSSIYF. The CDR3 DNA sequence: TGTGCCACCAGCAGAGCAACTAAGTCCTCCATATATTTT.

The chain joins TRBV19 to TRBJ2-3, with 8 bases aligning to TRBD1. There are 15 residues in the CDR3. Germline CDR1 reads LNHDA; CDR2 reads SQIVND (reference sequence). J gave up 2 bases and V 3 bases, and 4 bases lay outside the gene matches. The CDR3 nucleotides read TGTGCCAGTAGTATTCCCAGGGGGCCCACAGATACGCAGTATTTT. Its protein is CASSIPRGPTDTQYF.

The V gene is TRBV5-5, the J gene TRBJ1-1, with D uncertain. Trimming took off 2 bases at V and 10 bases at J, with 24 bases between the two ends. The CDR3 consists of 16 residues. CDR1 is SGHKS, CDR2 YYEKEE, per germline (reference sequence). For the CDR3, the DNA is TGTGCCAGCAGCTTCTCGGGAGCAGTGGCGGCCCCCACAGCTTTCTTT. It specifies CASSFSGAVAAPTAFF. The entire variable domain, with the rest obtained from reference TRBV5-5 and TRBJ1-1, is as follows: DAGVTQSPTHLIKTRGQQVTLRCSPISGHKSVSWYQQVLGQGPQFIFQYYEKEERGRGNFPDRFSARQFPNYSSELNVNALLLGDSALYLCASSFSGAVAAPTAFFGQGTRLTVV.

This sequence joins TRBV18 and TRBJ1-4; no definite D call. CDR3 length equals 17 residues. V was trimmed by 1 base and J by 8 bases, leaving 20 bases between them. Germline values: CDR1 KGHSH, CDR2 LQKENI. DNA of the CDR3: TGTGCCAGCTCACCACTAGGAGAGGCCAGTCGAGGGGAAAAACTGTTTTTT. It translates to CASSPLGEASRGEKLFF.

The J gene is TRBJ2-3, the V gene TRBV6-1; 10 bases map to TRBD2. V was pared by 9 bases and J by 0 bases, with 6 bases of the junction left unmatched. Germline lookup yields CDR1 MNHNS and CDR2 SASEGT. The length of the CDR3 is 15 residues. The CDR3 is CASLKLAGSTDTQYF. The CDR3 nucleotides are TGTGCCAGTCTGAAACTAGCGGGGAGCACAGATACGCAGTATTTT.

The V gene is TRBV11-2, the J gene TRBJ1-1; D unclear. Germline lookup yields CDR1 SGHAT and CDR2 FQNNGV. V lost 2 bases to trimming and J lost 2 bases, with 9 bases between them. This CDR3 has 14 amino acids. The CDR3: CASSLFGANTEAFF. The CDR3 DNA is TGTGCCAGCAGCTTATTCGGTGCCAACACTGAAGCTTTCTTT.

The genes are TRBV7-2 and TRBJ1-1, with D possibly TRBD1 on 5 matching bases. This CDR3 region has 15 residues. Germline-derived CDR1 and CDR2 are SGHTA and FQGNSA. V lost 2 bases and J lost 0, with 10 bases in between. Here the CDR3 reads CASSLMGQMNTEAFF. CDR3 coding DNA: TGTGCCAGCAGCTTAATGGGGCAGATGAACACTGAAGCTTTCTTT. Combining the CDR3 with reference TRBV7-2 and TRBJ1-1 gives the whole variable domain GAGVSQSPSNKVTEKGKDVELRCDPISGHTALYWYRQSLGQGLEFLIYFQGNSAPDKSGLPSDRFSAERTGGSVSTLTIQRTQQEDSAVYLCASSLMGQMNTEAFFGQGTRLTVV.

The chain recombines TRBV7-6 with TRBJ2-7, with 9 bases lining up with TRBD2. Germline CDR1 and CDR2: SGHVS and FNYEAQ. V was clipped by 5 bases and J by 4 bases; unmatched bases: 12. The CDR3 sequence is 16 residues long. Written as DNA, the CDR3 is TGTGCCAGCAGCCGCGGCGGGGGGGCCCTCCCTTACGAGCAGTACTTC. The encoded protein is CASSRGGGALPYEQYF.

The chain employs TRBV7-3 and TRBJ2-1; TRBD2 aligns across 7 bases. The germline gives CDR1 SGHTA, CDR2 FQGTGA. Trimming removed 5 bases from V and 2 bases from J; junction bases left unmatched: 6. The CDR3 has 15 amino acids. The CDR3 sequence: CASSPPGGTYNEQFF. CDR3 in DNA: TGTGCCAGCAGCCCCCCGGGAGGCACCTACAATGAGCAGTTCTTC.